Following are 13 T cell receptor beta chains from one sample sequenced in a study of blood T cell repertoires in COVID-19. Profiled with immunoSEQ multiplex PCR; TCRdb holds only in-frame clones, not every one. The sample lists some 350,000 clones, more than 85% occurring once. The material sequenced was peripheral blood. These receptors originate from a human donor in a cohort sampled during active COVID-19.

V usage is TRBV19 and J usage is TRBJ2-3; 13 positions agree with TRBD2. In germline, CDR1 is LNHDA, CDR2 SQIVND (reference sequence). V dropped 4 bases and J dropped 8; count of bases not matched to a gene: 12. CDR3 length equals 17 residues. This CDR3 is CASSKGLAGAYGGTQYF. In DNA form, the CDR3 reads TGTGCCAGTAGTAAAGGACTAGCGGGGGCCTACGGGGGTACGCAGTATTTT.

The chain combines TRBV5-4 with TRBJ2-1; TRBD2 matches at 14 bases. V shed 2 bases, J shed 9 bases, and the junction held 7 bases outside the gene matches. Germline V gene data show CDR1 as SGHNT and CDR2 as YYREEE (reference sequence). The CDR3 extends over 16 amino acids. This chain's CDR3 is CASSFGTSGRGVEQFF. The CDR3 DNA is TGTGCCAGCAGCTTTGGGACTAGCGGGAGAGGTGTTGAGCAGTTCTTC.

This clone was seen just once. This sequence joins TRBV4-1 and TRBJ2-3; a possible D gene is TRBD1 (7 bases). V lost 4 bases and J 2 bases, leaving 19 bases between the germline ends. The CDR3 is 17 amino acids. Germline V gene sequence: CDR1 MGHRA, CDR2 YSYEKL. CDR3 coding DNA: TGCGCCAGCAGCCCAAGACAGGGACTTAAGAACACAGATACGCAGTATTTT. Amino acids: CASSPRQGLKNTDTQYF.

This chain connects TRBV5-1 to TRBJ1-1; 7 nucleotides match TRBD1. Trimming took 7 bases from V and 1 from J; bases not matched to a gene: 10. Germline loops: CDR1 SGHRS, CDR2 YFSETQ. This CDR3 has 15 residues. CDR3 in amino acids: CASRRDRPENTEAFF. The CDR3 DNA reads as TGCGCCAGCCGCAGGGACAGACCCGAGAACACTGAAGCTTTCTTT.

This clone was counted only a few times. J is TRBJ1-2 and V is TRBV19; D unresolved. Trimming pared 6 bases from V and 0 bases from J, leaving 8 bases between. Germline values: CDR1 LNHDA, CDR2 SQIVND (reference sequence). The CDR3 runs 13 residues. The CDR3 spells CASSGSTNYGYTF. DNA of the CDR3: TGTGCCAGTAGCGGGAGTACTAACTATGGCTACACCTTC. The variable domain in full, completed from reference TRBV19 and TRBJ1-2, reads DGGITQSPKYLFRKEGQNVTLSCEQNLNHDAMYWYRQDPGQGLRLIYYSQIVNDFQKGDIAEGYSVSREKKESFPLTVTSAQKNPTAFYLCASSGSTNYGYTFGSGTRLTVV.

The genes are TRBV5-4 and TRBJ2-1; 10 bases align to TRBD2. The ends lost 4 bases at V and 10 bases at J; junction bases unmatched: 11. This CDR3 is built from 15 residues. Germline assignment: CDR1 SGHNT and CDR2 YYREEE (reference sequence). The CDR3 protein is CASSPPSGGAREQFF. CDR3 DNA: TGTGCCAGCAGCCCCCCAAGCGGGGGGGCCCGGGAGCAGTTCTTC. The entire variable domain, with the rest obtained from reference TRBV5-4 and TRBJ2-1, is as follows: ETGVTQSPTHLIKTRGQQVTLRCSSQSGHNTVSWYQQALGQGPQFIFQYYREEENGRGNFPPRFSGLQFPNYSSELNVNALELDDSALYLCASSPPSGGAREQFFGPGTRLTVL.

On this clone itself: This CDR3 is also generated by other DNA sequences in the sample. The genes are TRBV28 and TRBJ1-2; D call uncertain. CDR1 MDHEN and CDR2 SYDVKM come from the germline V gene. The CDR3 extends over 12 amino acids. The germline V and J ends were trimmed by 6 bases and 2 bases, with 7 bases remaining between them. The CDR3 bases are TGTGCCAGCAGCCTCCGGAACTATGGCTACACCTTC. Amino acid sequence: CASSLRNYGYTF.

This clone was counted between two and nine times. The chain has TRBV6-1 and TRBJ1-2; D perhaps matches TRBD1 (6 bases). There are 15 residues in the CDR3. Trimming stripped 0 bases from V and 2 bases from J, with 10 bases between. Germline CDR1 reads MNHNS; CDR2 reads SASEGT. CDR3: CASSEAPGANYGYTF. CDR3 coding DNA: TGTGCCAGCAGTGAAGCGCCAGGGGCAAACTATGGCTACACCTTC.

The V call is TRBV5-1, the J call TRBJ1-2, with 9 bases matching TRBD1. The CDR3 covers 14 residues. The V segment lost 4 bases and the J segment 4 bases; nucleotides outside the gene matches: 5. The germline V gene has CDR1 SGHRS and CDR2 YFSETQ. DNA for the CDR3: TGCGCCAGCAGCCCAGAACAGGGGGCCTATGGCTACACCTTC. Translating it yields CASSPEQGAYGYTF.

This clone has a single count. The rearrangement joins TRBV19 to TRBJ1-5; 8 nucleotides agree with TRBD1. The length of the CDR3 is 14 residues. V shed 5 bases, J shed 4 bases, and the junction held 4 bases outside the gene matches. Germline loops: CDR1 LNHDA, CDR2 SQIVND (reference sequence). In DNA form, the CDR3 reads TGTGCCAGTAGTGAGCAGGGGGCAAATCAGCCCCAGCATTTT. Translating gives CASSEQGANQPQHF.

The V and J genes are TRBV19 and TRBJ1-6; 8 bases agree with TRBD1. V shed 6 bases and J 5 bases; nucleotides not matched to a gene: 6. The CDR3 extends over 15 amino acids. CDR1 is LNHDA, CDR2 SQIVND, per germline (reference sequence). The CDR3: CASRTGTGNNSPLHF. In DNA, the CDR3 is TGTGCCAGTAGGACTGGGACAGGAAATAATTCACCCCTCCACTTT.

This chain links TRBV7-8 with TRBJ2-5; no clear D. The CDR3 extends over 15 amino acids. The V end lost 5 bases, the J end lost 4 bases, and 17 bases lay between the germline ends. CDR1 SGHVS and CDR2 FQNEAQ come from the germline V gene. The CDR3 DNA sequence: TGTGCCAGCAGCCTCAACAGTGAAGCCTCAGAGACCCAGTACTTC. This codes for CASSLNSEASETQYF.

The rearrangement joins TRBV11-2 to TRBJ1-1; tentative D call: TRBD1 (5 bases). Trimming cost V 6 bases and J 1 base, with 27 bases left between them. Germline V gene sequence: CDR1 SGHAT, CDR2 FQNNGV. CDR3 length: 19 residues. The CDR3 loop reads CASRAYGILVGGRNTEAFF. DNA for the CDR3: TGTGCCAGCAGGGCTTACGGTATCTTGGTTGGGGGGAGGAACACTGAAGCTTTCTTT.